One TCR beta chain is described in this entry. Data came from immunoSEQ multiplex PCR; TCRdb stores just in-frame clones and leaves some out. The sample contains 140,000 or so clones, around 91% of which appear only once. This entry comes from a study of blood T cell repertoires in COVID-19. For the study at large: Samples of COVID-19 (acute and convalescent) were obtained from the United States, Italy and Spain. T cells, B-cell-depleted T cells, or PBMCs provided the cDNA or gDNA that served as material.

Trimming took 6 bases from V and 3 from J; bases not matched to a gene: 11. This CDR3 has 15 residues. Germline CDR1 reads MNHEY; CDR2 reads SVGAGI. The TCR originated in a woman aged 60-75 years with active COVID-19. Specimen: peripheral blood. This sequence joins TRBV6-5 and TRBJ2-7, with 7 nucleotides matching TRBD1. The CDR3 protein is CASSSTGTADYEQYF. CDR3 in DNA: TGTGCCAGCAGCTCGACGGGGACAGCAGACTACGAGCAGTACTTC.